Presented here are 11 T cell receptor beta chains from one specimen sequenced in a study of cytomegalovirus exposure and HLA in healthy donors. The PCR contained 60 Vbeta and 13 Jbeta primers. Sequenced by immunoSEQ multiplex PCR; TCRdb stores in-frame clones only, minus some. The sample records approximately 170,000 clones, roughly four fifths being singletons. The sample comprised PBMCs. The receptors here all came from a woman in her thirties in good health and CMV-seropositive.

The chain has TRBV27 and TRBJ2-7; D gene uncertain. The CDR3 loop spans 17 amino acids. CDR1 MNHEY and CDR2 SMNVEV come from the germline V gene (reference sequence). Trimming shortened V by 0 bases and J by 0 bases, and 15 bases separated the two germline ends. The chain's CDR3 is CASSLSYFRRSSYEQYF. The CDR3 DNA is TGTGCCAGCAGTTTATCCTACTTCCGAAGGAGCTCCTACGAGCAGTACTTC.

J is TRBJ1-2 and V is TRBV27; TRBD1 is a possible D gene (6 bases). The CDR3 covers 15 residues. The V gene lost 5 bases and the J gene lost 8 bases, with 21 bases spanning the gap. From germline, CDR1 is MNHEY and CDR2 SMNVEV (reference sequence). CDR3 nucleotide sequence: TGTGCCAGCAGTCCTAAATCAGGGACACCCTGGGGCTACACCTTC. Translated: CASSPKSGTPWGYTF.

This chain uses TRBV27 with TRBJ1-1, with 9 bases aligning to TRBD1. This CDR3 region has 14 residues. V trimming: 5 bases; J trimming: 9 bases; junction bases outside the gene matches: 10. Looked up from germline, CDR1 is MNHEY and CDR2 is SMNVEV (reference sequence). The CDR3 spells CASSASGQGLKAFF. Here the CDR3 DNA reads TGTGCCAGCAGTGCCTCGGGACAGGGACTTAAAGCTTTCTTT.

The chain links TRBV25-1 to TRBJ2-5; 15 positions agree with TRBD2. V dropped 2 bases and J dropped 4; count of bases not matched to a gene: 8. The CDR3 runs to 18 residues. Per the germline V gene, CDR1 is MGHDK and CDR2 is SYGVNS. The CDR3 spells CASSERTSGRVLRETQYF. CDR3 sequence (DNA): TGTGCCAGCAGTGAAAGGACTAGCGGGAGGGTCCTCCGAGAGACCCAGTACTTC.

The V gene is TRBV9, the J gene TRBJ2-3, with D possibly TRBD1 on 5 matching bases. Trimming removed 2 bases at V and 2 bases at J, with 9 bases between. The CDR3 length is 14 residues. The germline gives CDR1 SGDLS, CDR2 YYNGEE. In DNA form, the CDR3 reads TGTGCCAGCAGCGTTGCAGGGCACACAGATACGCAGTATTTT. Residues: CASSVAGHTDTQYF.

This chain connects TRBV6-1 to TRBJ2-1, with D unresolved. Trimming pared 5 bases from V and 9 bases from J, leaving 11 bases between. CDR1 MNHNS and CDR2 SASEGT come from the germline V gene. There are 12 residues in the CDR3. The chain's CDR3 is CASSPRMGEQFF. CDR3 DNA sequence: TGTGCCAGCAGTCCCAGGATGGGTGAGCAGTTCTTC.

The gene calls are TRBV7-2 and TRBJ1-3; no clear D gene. V was pared by 5 bases and J by 4 bases, with 9 bases between. Germline V CDR1 and CDR2: SGHTA, FQGNSA. The CDR3 covers 13 residues. In DNA, the CDR3 is TGTGCCAGCAGCCGGAGGTCCGGAAACACCATATATTTT. Translation: CASSRRSGNTIYF.

This clone was observed a few times. CDR3 bases: TGTGCCAGCAGTATCCCTGTGACGGGAGGGTCCTACGAGCAGTACTTC. The encoded protein is CASSIPVTGGSYEQYF. The chain joins TRBV28 to TRBJ2-7; 8 bases align to TRBD2. V trimming: 5 bases; J trimming: 1 base; junction bases outside the gene matches: 10. The CDR3 is made up of 16 amino acids. Germline CDR1 is MDHEN and CDR2 is SYDVKM.

The CDR3 is CASNRLLLNTEAFF. The DNA of the CDR3 is TGTGCCAGCAACCGACTTCTATTGAACACTGAAGCTTTCTTT. The rearrangement uses TRBV5-6 and TRBJ1-1; D ambiguous. The germline V gene encodes CDR1 SGHDT and CDR2 YYEEEE. The CDR3 has 14 amino acids. Trimming stripped 6 bases from V and 0 bases from J, with 12 bases between.

This clone is a singleton in its sample. The CDR3 DNA follows: TGTGCCAGCACCTGGGTAGGGGGCAGAGATGGCTACACCTTC. This codes for CASTWVGGRDGYTF. The V call is TRBV6-5, the J call TRBJ1-2; 7 bases are a match to TRBD1. V trimming: 7 bases; J trimming: 6 bases; junction bases outside the gene matches: 11. The CDR3 loop spans 14 amino acids. In germline, CDR1 is MNHEY, CDR2 SVGAGI.

The chain employs TRBV7-9 and TRBJ1-2; 9 bases are a match to TRBD1. V shed 6 bases and J 6 bases; nucleotides not matched to a gene: 5. This CDR3 has 13 amino acids. Germline CDR1 reads SEHNR; CDR2 reads FQNEAQ (reference sequence). As DNA, the CDR3 is TGTGCCAGCAGACGGGACAGGGTGAATGGCTACACCTTC. Its translation is CASRRDRVNGYTF.